The rows below give T cell receptor beta chains drawn from one sample of a study of blood T cell repertoires in COVID-19. Only in-frame clones appear in the TCRdb table, and some are missing; sequencing was by immunoSEQ multiplex PCR. The repertoire includes about 100,000 clones, roughly nine tenths of them detected once, and roughly 6% sits in the top ten. Sequencing input: peripheral blood. These receptors all stem from a human donor in a cohort sampled during active COVID-19. The CDR3 runs from the conserved cysteine through the conserved F or W. The order of the fields is D gene, clone size, J gene, V gene, CDR3 length, CDR3 DNA, CDR3 protein. D genes are given only for firm matches. Size tells how often a clone was seen (once, few, many) or the class of an expanded clone, and some rows leave it out.

TRBD1,.,TRBJ2-5,TRBV9,13,TGTGCCAGCAGCGAGACAGGGATGCAGACCCAGTACTTC,CASSETGMQTQYF
TRBD2,.,TRBJ2-6,TRBV28,19,TGTGCCAGCAGTTCACCCTTGGGTGGCGGGAGCTCTGGGGCCAACGTCCTGACTTTC,CASSSPLGGGSSGANVLTF
TRBD1,.,TRBJ1-6,TRBV9,14,TGTGCCAGCAGCTACGGACAGGGCGGATCACCCCTCCACTTT,CASSYGQGGSPLHF
.,.,TRBJ2-7,TRBV6-2/TRBV6-3,16,TGTGCCAGCAGTTACCCAGGGGACGCGAGTCCTTACGAGCAGTACTTC,CASSYPGDASPYEQYF
.,.,TRBJ2-7,TRBV14,15,TGTGCCAGCAGCCAGATAGCGGTTCCCCCCTACGAGCAGTACTTC,CASSQIAVPPYEQYF
.,.,TRBJ2-1,TRBV3-1/TRBV3-2,15,TGTGCCAGCAGCCCTGGGGCGGCCCCTTACAATGAGCAGTTCTTC,CASSPGAAPYNEQFF
TRBD2,.,TRBJ2-2,TRBV19,16,TGTGCCAGTCCTAAGGCCCAAGCGGGAGGGTCCGGGGAGCTGTTTTTT,CASPKAQAGGSGELFF
TRBD1,.,TRBJ1-2,TRBV6-6,11,TGTGCCAGCACAACAGGGGGAGGCTACACCTTC,CASTTGGGYTF
.,once,TRBJ1-1,TRBV6-5,14,TGTGCCAGCAGTTATGGGGGCTTGGGGTCTGAAGCTTTCTTT,CASSYGGLGSEAFF
.,.,TRBJ2-1,TRBV15,16,TGTGCCACCAGCAGAGATAGCAGCGGCTCCTACAATGAGCAGTTCTTC,CATSRDSSGSYNEQFF
TRBD1,.,TRBJ2-7,TRBV7-9,15,TGTGCCAGCAGCTTATTTAGGGACAGGGCAGACGAGCAGTACTTC,CASSLFRDRADEQYF